The text below deals with one TCR beta chain. Its antigen is undetermined. This sample was taken from a study of siplizumab effects on memory and regulatory T cells. Study results and caveats: There appeared to be greater diversity in naive T cells than in memory cells, and naive T cells seemed major contributors to the alloresponse.

Trimming removed 2 bases at V and 8 bases at J, with 15 bases between. Germline V lookup: CDR1 SGHTA, CDR2 FQGNSA. The length of the CDR3 is 14 residues. The data were produced by immunoSEQ multiplex PCR, yet TCRdb's version contains in-frame clones alone and is incomplete. The repertoire holds tens of thousands of clones, with roughly 96% as singletons. The chain links TRBV7-2 to TRBJ1-1, with a weak D call TRBD1 (5 bases). The TCR comes from a human donor in good health. The sequenced sample was naive CD8+ T cells sorted from blood. CDR3 sequence reads: CASSLTTGGTEAFF. The DNA for the CDR3 is TGTGCCAGCAGCTTAACGACCGGGGGGACCGAAGCTTTCTTT.